Presented here are 27 T cell receptor beta chains from one specimen sequenced in a study of cytomegalovirus exposure and HLA in healthy donors. Generated by immunoSEQ multiplex PCR, the TCRdb table keeps only in-frame clones and is missing some. The table shows about 360,000 clones, with approximately 90% occurring only once. Sequencing was performed on PBMCs. The receptors stem from a woman aged 18-30 years in good health and CMV-seronegative.

There are a few counts of this clone. V usage is TRBV10-3 and J usage is TRBJ2-7, with TRBD1 matching over 7 bases. The CDR3 contains 12 residues. Germline lookup yields CDR1 ENHRY and CDR2 SYGVKD. V dropped 9 bases and J dropped 4; count of bases not matched to a gene: 6. The CDR3 here is CAIGTESYEQYF. CDR3 sequence (DNA): TGTGCCATAGGGACAGAGAGTTACGAGCAGTACTTC.

This chain connects TRBV6-5 to TRBJ2-7; D is unresolved. Germline values: CDR1 MNHEY, CDR2 SVGAGI. CDR3 length: 14 residues. V was shortened by 2 bases and J by 1 base, with 9 bases between the two germline ends. As DNA, the CDR3 is TGTGCCAGCAGTTACGGGCTGGGTTCCTACGAGCAGTACTTC. Its translation: CASSYGLGSYEQYF.

The chain joins TRBV28 to TRBJ2-1; D possibly corresponds to TRBD2 (6 bases). Trimming took 3 bases from V and 1 from J, leaving 13 bases between them. This CDR3 is built from 16 residues. Germline CDR1 reads MDHEN; CDR2 reads SYDVKM. CDR3 amino acids: CASSFRGGTSYNEQFF. In DNA form, the CDR3 reads TGTGCCAGCAGTTTTCGGGGCGGGACTTCCTACAATGAGCAGTTCTTC. Variable domain in full (rest from reference TRBV28 and TRBJ2-1): DVKVTQSSRYLVKRTGEKVFLECVQDMDHENMFWYRQDPGLGLRLIYFSYDVKMKEKGDIPEGYSVSREKKERFSLILESASTNQTSMYLCASSFRGGTSYNEQFFGPGTRLTVL.

The chain has TRBV28 and TRBJ2-3, with 9 bases lining up with TRBD1. The germline gives CDR1 MDHEN, CDR2 SYDVKM. This CDR3 spans 14 amino acids. After removal of 5 bases from V and 3 bases from J, the junction contained 3 bases not matched to a gene. The CDR3 nucleotides are TGTGCCAGCAGTCCCGGGACAGGGACAGATACGCAGTATTTT. Its protein is CASSPGTGTDTQYF.

The CDR3 coding sequence is TGTGCCAGCAGTGAATGGTTGGGACAGGGGAGCACAGATACGCAGTATTTT. Translating gives CASSEWLGQGSTDTQYF. The chain recombines TRBV6-1 with TRBJ2-3, with TRBD1 identical over 10 bases. V dropped 2 bases and J dropped 0; count of bases not matched to a gene: 5. The CDR3 is 17 residues long. CDR1 is MNHNS and CDR2 is SASEGT in the germline V gene.

The V call is TRBV4-2, the J call TRBJ1-1; possible D gene TRBD1, 5 bases. CDR1 and CDR2 from the germline V gene are LGHNA and YNFKEQ. The V and J ends lost 0 bases and 5 bases respectively, with 13 bases between them. This CDR3 has 15 amino acids. The chain's CDR3 is CASSQDRGRETEAFF. For the CDR3, the DNA is TGTGCCAGCAGCCAAGATCGGGGGAGGGAGACTGAAGCTTTCTTT.

V is TRBV30 and J is TRBJ2-2; 8 bases fit TRBD2. CDR1 GTSNPN and CDR2 SVGIG come from the germline V gene (reference sequence). The CDR3 has 15 amino acids. The V gene end was trimmed by 2 bases and the J gene end by 0 bases; junction bases not matched to a gene: 2. The CDR3 here is CAWSIAGTNTGELFF. The DNA for the CDR3 is TGTGCCTGGAGTATAGCGGGAACGAACACCGGGGAGCTGTTTTTT.

The chain employs TRBV9 and TRBJ2-2; possible D gene TRBD2, 6 bases. V was pared by 0 bases and J by 5 bases, with 14 bases between. The CDR3 is 16 amino acids. Germline CDR1 is SGDLS and CDR2 is YYNGEE. CDR3 sequence (DNA): TGTGCCAGCAGCGTAGCGCTGACCGGGAGTACCGGGGAGCTGTTTTTT. This sequence encodes CASSVALTGSTGELFF.

The chain's CDR3 is CASSQQGAGDYGYTF. DNA of the CDR3: TGTGCCAGCAGCCAACAGGGGGCAGGGGACTATGGCTACACCTTC. The chain combines TRBV5-6 with TRBJ1-2; 9 bases agree with TRBD1. J lost 3 bases, V lost 4 bases, and 7 bases had no gene match. From germline, CDR1 is SGHDT and CDR2 YYEEEE. This CDR3 contains 15 residues.

The chain is built from TRBV10-3 and TRBJ1-1, with D perhaps TRBD1 (6 bases). The germline V and J ends were trimmed by 7 bases and 6 bases, with 21 bases remaining between them. Germline V gene data show CDR1 as ENHRY and CDR2 as SYGVKD. This CDR3 has 15 amino acids. CDR3 sequence (DNA): TGTGCCATCACCGACCTCTCGGTCAGGGGATCTGAAGCTTTCTTT. This translates into CAITDLSVRGSEAFF.

This chain joins TRBV15 and TRBJ1-1; TRBD1 matches 8 bases. V gave up 0 bases and J gave up 5 bases; unmatched junction bases: 14. CDR3 length: 18 amino acids. The V gene's germline CDR1 is LNHNV and CDR2 YYDKDF (reference sequence). The DNA for the CDR3 is TGTGCCACCAGCAGAGATCTCAGGGGGCTAACGATGGGGACTGAAGCTTTCTTT. Its translation is CATSRDLRGLTMGTEAFF.

The chain uses TRBV25-1 and TRBJ2-2, with D unclear. V was cut by 2 bases and J by 3 bases, with 7 bases left in between. This CDR3 contains 14 residues. Germline-derived CDR1 and CDR2 are MGHDK and SYGVNS. Here the CDR3 DNA reads TGTGCCAGCAGTGAACAGGCGTACACCGGGGAGCTGTTTTTT. Its protein product is CASSEQAYTGELFF.

The chain is built from TRBV6-1 and TRBJ1-5; D unresolved. Germline V CDR1 and CDR2: MNHNS, SASEGT. This CDR3 spans 13 amino acids. Trimming took 6 bases from V and 3 from J, leaving 9 bases between them. The CDR3 is CASSTTDNQPQHF. The DNA of the CDR3 is TGTGCCAGCAGCACTACGGACAATCAGCCCCAGCATTTT.

This clone appeared a single time. The genes are TRBV7-9 and TRBJ1-3; TRBD1 matches at 9 bases. V was pared by 5 bases and J by 0 bases, with 11 bases of the junction left unmatched. The CDR3 has 18 residues. Germline CDR1 SEHNR, CDR2 FQNEAQ (reference sequence). The CDR3 sequence is CASSGRDRERASGNTIYF. CDR3 nucleotides: TGTGCCAGCAGCGGACGGGACAGGGAAAGGGCCTCTGGAAACACCATATATTTT.

The J gene is TRBJ2-6, the V gene TRBV25-1; possible D gene TRBD2, 7 bases. There are 14 residues in the CDR3. Germline assignment: CDR1 MGHDK and CDR2 SYGVNS. Between the trimmed V and J ends, which lost 8 bases and 4 bases, there was a span of 12 bases. This CDR3 reads CASRGGPGANVLTF. DNA for the CDR3: TGTGCCAGCCGCGGGGGCCCCGGGGCCAACGTCCTGACTTTC.

This rearrangement joins TRBV29-1 to TRBJ2-3; tentatively, D is TRBD2 (6 bases). CDR3 length equals 13 residues. Per the germline V gene, CDR1 is SQVTM and CDR2 is ANQGSEA. V lost 6 bases to trimming and J lost 0 bases, with 10 bases between them. The CDR3 sequence: CSVLSGSTDTQYF. The CDR3 bases are TGCAGCGTACTTAGCGGTAGCACAGATACGCAGTATTTT.

The chain uses TRBV28 and TRBJ2-7, with D tentatively TRBD2 (5 bases). This CDR3 is 12 amino acids long. V was clipped by 6 bases and J by 3 bases, with 9 bases between them. Per the germline V gene, CDR1 is MDHEN and CDR2 is SYDVKM. CDR3 nucleotides: TGTGCCAGCAGCTTCGCGGGCTACGAGCAGTACTTC. Residues: CASSFAGYEQYF. The full variable domain, rest sourced from reference TRBV28 and TRBJ2-7, is DVKVTQSSRYLVKRTGEKVFLECVQDMDHENMFWYRQDPGLGLRLIYFSYDVKMKEKGDIPEGYSVSREKKERFSLILESASTNQTSMYLCASSFAGYEQYFGPGTRLTVT.

The V call is TRBV5-1, the J call TRBJ2-3; TRBD2 agrees at 13 bases. Germline lookup yields CDR1 SGHRS and CDR2 YFSETQ. The CDR3 has 18 amino acids. The V gene end was trimmed by 4 bases and the J gene end by 0 bases; junction bases not matched to a gene: 8. The CDR3 region has the DNA TGCGCCAGCAGCCTTGGACTAGCGGGAGACTCGAGCACAGATACGCAGTATTTT. This codes for CASSLGLAGDSSTDTQYF.

The chain uses TRBV28 and TRBJ2-5; D is perhaps TRBD2 (6 bases). Between the trimmed V and J ends, which lost 2 bases and 4 bases, there was a span of 11 bases. The CDR3 is 14 amino acids. Germline CDR1 reads MDHEN; CDR2 reads SYDVKM. The CDR3 DNA sequence: TGTGCCAGCAGTTTACTCGCGGGAACAGAGACCCAGTACTTC. This encodes CASSLLAGTETQYF.

This clone has just one count. The rearrangement joins TRBV5-3 to TRBJ1-2; no firm D call. TRBV5-3 is identified as an open reading frame with a role that is uncertain. The length of the CDR3 is 16 residues. The germline V and J ends were trimmed by 0 bases and 4 bases, with 16 bases remaining between them. The CDR3 coding sequence is TGTGCCAGAAGCTTGGAGCGGGCCGCATGCAGCTATGGCTACACCTTC. This gives the protein CARSLERAACSYGYTF.

The V and J genes are TRBV27 and TRBJ1-2; TRBD1 matches 7 bases. The V gene end was trimmed by 0 bases and the J gene end by 3 bases; junction bases not matched to a gene: 7. Germline CDR1 MNHEY, CDR2 SMNVEV (reference sequence). The CDR3 has 16 amino acids. The CDR3 region has the DNA TGTGCCAGCAGTTTATCCCCTGGAGGGGGCTACTATGGCTACACCTTC. The encoded protein is CASSLSPGGGYYGYTF.

The chain combines TRBV29-1 with TRBJ1-3; a weak D match, TRBD1 (5 bases). Germline V lookup: CDR1 SQVTM, CDR2 ANQGSEA. V was pared by 7 bases and J by 2 bases, with 18 bases between. The length of the CDR3 is 15 residues. This CDR3 reads CSAIGGEEAGNTIYF. In DNA form, the CDR3 reads TGCAGCGCCATCGGGGGGGAGGAGGCTGGAAACACCATATATTTT.

The V gene is TRBV7-8, the J gene TRBJ2-2, with 10 nucleotides matching TRBD1. The CDR3 covers 15 residues. V lost 3 bases, J lost 6 bases, and 4 bases stayed unmatched. CDR1 and CDR2 from the germline V gene are SGHVS and FQNEAQ. The CDR3 DNA follows: TGTGCCAGCAGCTTCGGTGGACAGGGGGCCGGGGAGCTGTTTTTT. This gives the protein CASSFGGQGAGELFF.

CDR3 in DNA: TGCGCCAGCAGCTTGGCCCCCCAGGCCCCTGGCTACACCTTC. This gives the protein CASSLAPQAPGYTF. This chain links TRBV5-1 with TRBJ1-2; no definite D call. The germline V gene has CDR1 SGHRS and CDR2 YFSETQ. CDR3 length: 14 residues. The germline V and J ends were trimmed by 0 bases and 7 bases, with 13 bases remaining between them.

This clone occurred a few times. The chain employs TRBV28 and TRBJ1-3; 7 bases are shared with TRBD1. Germline lookup yields CDR1 MDHEN and CDR2 SYDVKM. The ends lost 5 bases at V and 2 bases at J; junction bases unmatched: 3. The CDR3 covers 14 residues. DNA of the CDR3: TGTGCCAGCAGTCTCGACAGGGCTGGAAACACCATATATTTT. Protein sequence: CASSLDRAGNTIYF. Complete variable domain (other parts from reference TRBV28 and TRBJ1-3): DVKVTQSSRYLVKRTGEKVFLECVQDMDHENMFWYRQDPGLGLRLIYFSYDVKMKEKGDIPEGYSVSREKKERFSLILESASTNQTSMYLCASSLDRAGNTIYFGEGSWLTVV.

This clone was detected only once. The chain has TRBV5-1 and TRBJ2-2, with TRBD1 matching over 8 bases. Trimming took 0 bases from V and 2 from J; bases not matched to a gene: 3. This CDR3 region has 16 residues. Germline CDR1 and CDR2: SGHRS and YFSETQ. The CDR3 coding sequence is TGCGCCAGCAGCTTGGGCAGGGGGCCTAACACCGGGGAGCTGTTTTTT. Translating it yields CASSLGRGPNTGELFF. Supplemented by reference TRBV5-1 and TRBJ2-2, the full variable domain reads KAGVTQTPRYLIKTRGQQVTLSCSPISGHRSVSWYQQTPGQGLQFLFEYFSETQRNKGNFPGRFSGRQFSNSRSEMNVSTLELGDSALYLCASSLGRGPNTGELFFGEGSRLTVL.

This clone was detected once. The CDR3 region is CASSHGGARANTQYF. The CDR3 DNA reads TGTGCCAGCAGCCACGGGGGAGCAAGGGCAAATACGCAGTATTTT. V usage is TRBV7-9 and J usage is TRBJ2-3; tentatively, D is TRBD2 (6 bases). The CDR3 runs 15 residues. Between the trimmed V and J ends, which lost 5 bases and 7 bases, there was a span of 19 bases. The germline V gene has CDR1 SEHNR and CDR2 FQNEAQ (reference sequence).